The present entry profiles one TCR beta chain with its context. Its antigen is as yet unknown. In the study's own analysis: In papillary thyroid cancer, a distant-metastasis classifier was built using CDR3 differences across clinicopathological groups. TCRdb reanalyzed the PCR reads with MiXCR. The V and J calls were determined by TCRdb, not by the authors. The data show more than 12,000 clones, 25% to 35% seen once. CDR3 length: 17 amino acids. Trimming shortened V by 3 bases and J by 2 bases, and 23 bases separated the two germline ends. Looked up from germline, CDR1 is DFQATT and CDR2 is SNEGSKA (reference sequence). This entry belongs to a study of metastatic and nonmetastatic thyroid tumors. Study-level background: It was across blood and tumor or nodule tissue from malignant and benign thyroid patients that repertoires were compared. Notes on the study in general: Significantly greater TCR beta diversity was reportedly found in malignant thyroid tumors than in benign nodules (in blood and tumor).

Every patient underwent thyroid surgery untreated. The chain carries TRBV20-1 and TRBJ2-7, with D possibly TRBD1 on 6 matching bases. The TCR was taken from a male donor with papillary thyroid cancer or a benign thyroid nodule (not recorded which). Some clones in this sample may be carry-over from other donors' samples. Sequenced: tumor tissue. The CDR3 DNA reads as TGCAGTGCTAGCCCCTGGACAGCCGCGTCGTCTCCCTACGAGCAGTACTTC. Encoded protein: CSASPWTAASSPYEQYF.